This TCR beta chain came from a study of cytomegalovirus exposure and HLA in healthy donors. Study overall: The early release's HLA-typed donors yielded tens of millions of unique TCRs. Study-level results: From TCR beta sequences, most subjects' HLA-A and HLA-B alleles were reportedly predicted accurately.

A multiplex PCR was run with 60 Vbeta primers and 13 Jbeta primers. The assay was immunoSEQ multiplex PCR, and TCRdb's table has in-frame clones only and misses some. The repertoire holds roughly 190,000 clones, with approximately 79% as singletons. About this clone itself: Its antigen is currently unknown.

CDR1 and CDR2 (germline): SGHRS, YFSETQ. There are 15 residues in the CDR3. J gave up 3 bases and V 4 bases, and 5 bases lay outside the gene matches. V gene TRBV5-1 combines with J gene TRBJ2-7; the match to TRBD2 covers 12 bases. Sample: PBMCs. The origin of this receptor is a woman between 18 and 30 years old in good health and CMV-seronegative. The DNA of the CDR3 is TGCGCCAGCAGCCCAAGGACTAGCGGGAACTACGAGCAGTACTTC. Protein sequence: CASSPRTSGNYEQYF.